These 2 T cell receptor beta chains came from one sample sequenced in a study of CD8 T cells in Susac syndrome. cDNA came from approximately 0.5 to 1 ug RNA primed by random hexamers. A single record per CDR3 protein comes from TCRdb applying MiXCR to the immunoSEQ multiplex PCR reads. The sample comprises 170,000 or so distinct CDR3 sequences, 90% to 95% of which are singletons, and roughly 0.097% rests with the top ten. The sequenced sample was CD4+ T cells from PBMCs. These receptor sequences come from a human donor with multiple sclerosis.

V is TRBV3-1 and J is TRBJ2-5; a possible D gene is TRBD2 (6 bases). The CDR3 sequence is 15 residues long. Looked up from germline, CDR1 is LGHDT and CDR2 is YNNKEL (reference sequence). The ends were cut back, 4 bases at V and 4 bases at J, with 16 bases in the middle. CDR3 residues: CASSRSDSGRETQYF. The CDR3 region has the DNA TGTGCCAGCAGCCGGAGCGACAGCGGGCGAGAGACCCAGTACTTC.

CDR3 region: CASSLLINTGELFF. CDR3 DNA sequence: TGTGCCAGCAGTTTACTTATAAACACCGGGGAGCTGTTTTTT. This rearrangement joins TRBV27 to TRBJ2-2; D not resolved. Germline V gene sequence: CDR1 MNHEY, CDR2 SMNVEV (reference sequence). This CDR3 spans 14 amino acids. V was shortened by 2 bases and J by 2 bases, with 6 bases between the two germline ends.